What follows is one TCR beta chain and its context. What antigen it recognizes has not been identified. No quality values exist for individual bases; no much larger clone is one base distant. The method was multiplex PCR. Sequencing instrument: Illumina HiSeq 4000. TCR beta libraries were built with iRepertoire HTBI primers and Arm-PCR amplification of CDR3 regions. PCR products were gel purified before sequencing. The study's own analysis went as follows. A total of under 80 TRBV and 14 TRBJ segments were identified across samples and were used for gene usage analysis of CDR3 amino acid clonotypes. COPE and FqMerger were used to merge filtered high-quality paired reads into contigs. BLAST was used to align contigs to the IMGT TRBV, TRBD and TRBJ reference genes, and CDR3 was defined following IMGT. Any clonotype with a frequency above 0.1% was counted as a highly expanded clone. Shannon entropy served as the measure of repertoire diversity, while the Gini coefficient captured V-J evenness. A clonotype was considered public if more than one individual shared it. TCRdb took the public reads, trimmed them with fastp at Q25, ran MiXCR for clone calling and kept in-frame beta chains. Rows are combined by CDR3 protein, so each entry shows the most common genes and DNA. V and J calls and clone size were set by TCRdb, not the authors. The sample table holds about 450,000 distinct CDR3 sequences, of which roughly 17% were seen once. The ten largest clones take up about 10% of the sample.

These data belong to a study of regulatory T cells in long-lasting Graves disease (dated by TCRdb to the early 2020s). About the study as a whole: In the newly diagnosed Graves' disease group, patients had been taking antithyroid drugs for less than 3 months. Persistent Graves' disease patients were compared with newly diagnosed Graves' disease patients by peripheral blood TCR sequencing and RNA sequencing. The study was registered as a clinical trial and conducted in China. A total of 33 samples were covered by TCR sequencing, comprising approximately 13 persistent and 20 or so newly diagnosed Graves' disease patients.

The time point label, read with the paper, signifies: newly diagnosed GD, antithyroid drugs for less than 3 months. For both TCR sequencing and RNA sequencing, RNA was extracted from PBMCs in TRIzol. Graves' disease was diagnosed according to American Thyroid Association guidelines. The patients came from an endocrinology department in Xi'an, China. Each patient gave 9 to 10 milliliters of peripheral blood, collected in an EDTA anticoagulant tube. Ficoll Paque Plus density gradient separation was used to isolate PBMCs, and no further T cell sorting was done. An Agilent 2100 Bioanalyzer and agarose gel were used to check RNA quality, and a NanoDrop 2000 was used to measure RNA concentration. V sheds 2 bases and J sheds 6 bases, leaving 7 bases between their ends. The CDR3 sequence holds 12 residues, the cysteine and phenylalanine included. The kept DNA is CDR3 alone, 36 bases in frame from the first base. CDR1 MRHNA and CDR2 SNTAGT were looked up in the germline V gene.

Points the paper makes about the study in general: The small sample size was acknowledged by the authors as a limitation that may reduce accuracy. Compared with newly diagnosed patients, persistent Graves' disease patients had lower TCR Shannon entropy and fewer highly expanded clones, which suggests clonal expansion. Persistent patients shared more public clonotypes among themselves (more than 2,500) than newly diagnosed patients did (more than 950). Peripheral blood alone was examined, since thyroid tissue, which constituted the primary lesion, could not be accessed. Only the TCR beta chain was sequenced and analyzed. Preferential use of TRBV28, TRBJ1-2 and TRBJ2-5 was observed in persistent disease, whereas TRBV20-1 and TRBJ2-1 were favored in newly diagnosed disease.

Another study also made use of these data, one on T cells in Graves' hyperthyroidism and ophthalmopathy. In that second paper, the authors write: Stable Graves' hyperthyroidism was defined as the absence of progression to ophthalmopathy over 18 months of follow-up. The hyperthyroidism patients were between 18 and 65 years old and newly diagnosed, with a disease duration of less than 2 months. Any patient with an uncontrolled infection, another autoimmune disease, pregnancy or lactation was excluded. Clinical symptoms, serum thyroxine and TRAb, thyroid ultrasound, and orbital computed tomography formed the basis for the diagnoses. A first-round RT-PCR of the TCR CDR3 used the HTBI primer set with the Qiagen OneStep RT-PCR kit. Most expanded thyroid clonotypes (frequency above 0.001) were also found in blood, which suggests that blood repertoires may mirror thyroid immune responses. A 13 V-J signature model separated ophthalmopathy from stable hyperthyroidism, with 87.88% sensitivity and 81.08% specificity in cross-validation and 80%/75% in testing. During validation, the model predicted progression to ophthalmopathy a median of roughly 7.1 months ahead of onset, with 70.59% sensitivity and about 72% specificity. A discovery cohort of around 100 patients, 43 with Graves' ophthalmopathy and 57 with stable Graves' hyperthyroidism, was used to find distinguishing TCR V-J signatures. Whether ophthalmopathy could be predicted prospectively was tested in an independent validation cohort made up of fewer than 20 hyperthyroidism patients plus 17 patients who later progressed to ophthalmopathy. The 95 to 100 discovery patients were divided at random into training and test sets in a 7:3 ratio. The study also compared thyroid tissue and blood T-cell repertoires from more than 5 Graves' hyperthyroidism patients. After blood sampling, hyperthyroidism patients were treated with methimazole at a starting dose of 30 mg daily, and ophthalmopathy patients were treated with high-dose intravenous methylprednisolone. The libraries were constructed in a second round of multiplex PCR and then size-selected and purified. Paired-end sequencing of the libraries was performed with 100 bp reads on an Illumina HiSeq2000. SOAPnuke was used to process the raw data, with reads discarded if the reads contained adapters or uncalled bases, had a mean Phred below 15, or lacked an exact constant-primer or identifier match. COPE v1.2.5 was used to merge high-quality paired reads, and clonotypes were defined as unique nucleotide sequences. MiTCR v1.1 was used to align clonotypes to the IMGT TRBV, TRBD and TRBJ reference segments. Only V-J combinations with frequency above 0.0001, covering about 99% of repertoires, were analysed. A TCS score was defined as the ratio of F50 (clonal expansion) to E x V (chaos), with BLOSUM62-based TCRdist applied between CDR3 peptides within each V-J. Welch's t-statistics and random forest reduced 500 to 650 V-J features to some 14, which were used in a naive Bayes classifier (R e1071). No statistical method was used to fix the sample size in advance, and group allocation was not hidden from the investigators. TCR Vbeta CDR3 sequencing of roughly 140 peripheral blood samples (43 ophthalmopathy, about 74 hyperthyroidism and approximately 17 progressor patients) is reported in the paper.

The origin of this receptor is a woman in her 30s with Graves disease. Donor details come from another sample of the same person, matched by shared clones. Recombination linked TRBV6-4 to TRBJ1-2; no D gene can be assigned with confidence. Sequencing used peripheral blood mononuclear cells (PBMCs), obtained at new diagnosis, from a patient treated with antithyroid drugs. The CDR3 protein is CASSDGFDGYTF. The DNA reads TGTGCCAGCAGTGACGGGTTTGATGGCTACACCTTC.